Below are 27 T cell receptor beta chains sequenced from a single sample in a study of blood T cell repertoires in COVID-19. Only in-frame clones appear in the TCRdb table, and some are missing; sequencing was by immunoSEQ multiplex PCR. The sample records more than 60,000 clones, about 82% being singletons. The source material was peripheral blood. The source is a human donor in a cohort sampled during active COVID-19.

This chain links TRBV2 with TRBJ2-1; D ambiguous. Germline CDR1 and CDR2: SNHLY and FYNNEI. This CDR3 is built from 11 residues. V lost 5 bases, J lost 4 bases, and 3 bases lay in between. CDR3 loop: CASSYYNEQFF. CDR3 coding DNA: TGTGCCAGCAGTTATTACAATGAGCAGTTCTTC.

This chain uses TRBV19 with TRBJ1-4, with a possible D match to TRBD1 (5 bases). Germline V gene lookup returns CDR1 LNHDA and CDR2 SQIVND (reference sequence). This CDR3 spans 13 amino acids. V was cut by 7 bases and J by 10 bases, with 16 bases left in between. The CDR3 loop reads CASTQGGVGKLFF. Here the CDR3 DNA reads TGTGCCAGTACCCAGGGCGGCGTTGGAAAACTGTTTTTT.

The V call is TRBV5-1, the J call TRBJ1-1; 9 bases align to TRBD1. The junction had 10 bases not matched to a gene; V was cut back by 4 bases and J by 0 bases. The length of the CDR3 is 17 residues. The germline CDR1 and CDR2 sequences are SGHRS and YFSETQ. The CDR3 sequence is CASSPVQGADLNTEAFF. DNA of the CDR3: TGCGCCAGCAGCCCAGTACAGGGGGCGGATTTGAACACTGAAGCTTTCTTT.

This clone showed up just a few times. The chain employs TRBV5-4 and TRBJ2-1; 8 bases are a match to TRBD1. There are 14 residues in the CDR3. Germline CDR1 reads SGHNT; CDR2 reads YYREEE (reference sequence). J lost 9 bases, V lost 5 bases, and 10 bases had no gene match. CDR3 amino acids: CASSSRTGRSEQFF. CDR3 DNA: TGTGCCAGCAGTTCCAGGACAGGGAGGAGTGAGCAGTTCTTC.

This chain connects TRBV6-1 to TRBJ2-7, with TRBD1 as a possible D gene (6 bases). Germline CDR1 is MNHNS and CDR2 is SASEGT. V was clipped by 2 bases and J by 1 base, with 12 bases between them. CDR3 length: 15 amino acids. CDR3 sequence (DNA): TGTGCCAGCAGTGAACCCCCGGACAGTTCCTACGAGCAGTACTTC. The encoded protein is CASSEPPDSSYEQYF.

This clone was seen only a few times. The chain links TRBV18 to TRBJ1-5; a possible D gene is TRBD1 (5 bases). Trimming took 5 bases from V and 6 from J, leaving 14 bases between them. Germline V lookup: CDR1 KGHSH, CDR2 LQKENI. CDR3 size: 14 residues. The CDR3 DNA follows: TGTGCCAGCTCAGTGGTCAGGGTTGGTCAGCCCCAGCATTTT. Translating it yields CASSVVRVGQPQHF.

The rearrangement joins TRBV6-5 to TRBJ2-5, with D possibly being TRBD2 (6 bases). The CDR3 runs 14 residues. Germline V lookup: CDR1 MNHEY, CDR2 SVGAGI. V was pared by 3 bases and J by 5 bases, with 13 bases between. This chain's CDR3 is CASSYSEGRETQYF. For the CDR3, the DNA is TGTGCCAGCAGTTATTCGGAGGGCCGGGAGACCCAGTACTTC.

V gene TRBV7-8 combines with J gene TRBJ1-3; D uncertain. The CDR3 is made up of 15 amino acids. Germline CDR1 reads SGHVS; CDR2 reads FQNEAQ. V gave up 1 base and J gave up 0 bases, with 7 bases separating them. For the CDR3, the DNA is TGTGCCAGCAGCTTAGGTAGCCCCTCTGGAAACACCATATATTTT. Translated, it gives CASSLGSPSGNTIYF.

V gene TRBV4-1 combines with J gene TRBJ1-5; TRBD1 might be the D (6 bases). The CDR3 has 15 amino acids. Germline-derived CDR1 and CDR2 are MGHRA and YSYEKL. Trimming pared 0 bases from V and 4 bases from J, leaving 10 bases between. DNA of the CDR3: TGCGCCAGCAGCCAAGAGCCAGGGGTTAATCAGCCCCAGCATTTT. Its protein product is CASSQEPGVNQPQHF.

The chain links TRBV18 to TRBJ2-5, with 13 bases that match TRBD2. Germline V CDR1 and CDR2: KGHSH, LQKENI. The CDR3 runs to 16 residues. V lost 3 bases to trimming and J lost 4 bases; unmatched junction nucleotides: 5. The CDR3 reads CASSPYGLAGAETQYF. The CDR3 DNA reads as TGTGCCAGCTCACCTTACGGACTAGCGGGGGCAGAGACCCAGTACTTC.

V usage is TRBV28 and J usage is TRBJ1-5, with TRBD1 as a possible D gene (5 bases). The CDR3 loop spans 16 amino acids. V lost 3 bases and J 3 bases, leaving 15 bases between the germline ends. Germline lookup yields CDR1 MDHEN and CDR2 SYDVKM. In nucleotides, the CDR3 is TGTGCCAGCAGTTTGAGCATTCAGGGTTTCAATCAGCCCCAGCATTTT. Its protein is CASSLSIQGFNQPQHF.

CDR3 coding DNA: TGTGCCAGCAGCTGGGCTGGGCCTAGCGGGGGAGGCGAGCAGTACTTC. It is translated as CASSWAGPSGGGEQYF. The rearrangement joins TRBV7-2 to TRBJ2-7, with TRBD2 matching 10 bases. The CDR3 is 16 residues long. After removal of 4 bases from V and 6 bases from J, the junction contained 12 bases not matched to a gene. Germline CDR1 reads SGHTA; CDR2 reads FQGNSA.

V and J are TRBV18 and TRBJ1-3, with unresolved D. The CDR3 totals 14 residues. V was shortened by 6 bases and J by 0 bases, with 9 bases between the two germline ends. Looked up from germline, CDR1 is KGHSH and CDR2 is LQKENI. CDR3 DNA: TGTGCCAGCTCCCCGGGTATCTCTGGAAACACCATATATTTT. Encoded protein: CASSPGISGNTIYF. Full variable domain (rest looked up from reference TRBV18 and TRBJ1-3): NAGVMQNPRHLVRRRGQEARLRCSPMKGHSHVYWYRQLPEEGLKFMVYLQKENIIDESGMPKERFSAEFPKEGPSILRIQQVVRGDSAAYFCASSPGISGNTIYFGEGSWLTVV.

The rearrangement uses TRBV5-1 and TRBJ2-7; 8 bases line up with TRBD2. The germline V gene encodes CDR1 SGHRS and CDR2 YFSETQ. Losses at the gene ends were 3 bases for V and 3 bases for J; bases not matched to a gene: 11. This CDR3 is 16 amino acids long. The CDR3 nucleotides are TGCGCCAGCAGCTCGGGGGGGAAGCGGGACAACTACGAGCAGTACTTC. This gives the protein CASSSGGKRDNYEQYF.

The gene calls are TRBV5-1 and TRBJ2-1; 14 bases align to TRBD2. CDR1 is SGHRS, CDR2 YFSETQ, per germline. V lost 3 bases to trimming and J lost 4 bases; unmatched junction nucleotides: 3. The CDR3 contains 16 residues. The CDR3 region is CASSWTSGGRYNEQFF. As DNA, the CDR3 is TGCGCCAGCAGCTGGACTAGCGGGGGGCGATACAATGAGCAGTTCTTC.

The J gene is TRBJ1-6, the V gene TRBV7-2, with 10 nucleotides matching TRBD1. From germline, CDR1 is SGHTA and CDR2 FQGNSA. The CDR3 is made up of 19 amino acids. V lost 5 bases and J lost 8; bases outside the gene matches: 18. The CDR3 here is CASSPVTTGGRRIHSPLHF. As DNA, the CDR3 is TGTGCCAGCAGCCCAGTTACGACAGGGGGCCGTAGGATCCATTCACCCCTCCACTTT.

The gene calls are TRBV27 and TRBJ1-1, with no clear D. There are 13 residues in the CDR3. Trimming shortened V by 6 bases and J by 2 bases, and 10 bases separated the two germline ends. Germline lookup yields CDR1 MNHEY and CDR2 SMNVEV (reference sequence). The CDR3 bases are TGTGCCAGCAGCCTTGGGAGCAACACTGAAGCTTTCTTT. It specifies CASSLGSNTEAFF.

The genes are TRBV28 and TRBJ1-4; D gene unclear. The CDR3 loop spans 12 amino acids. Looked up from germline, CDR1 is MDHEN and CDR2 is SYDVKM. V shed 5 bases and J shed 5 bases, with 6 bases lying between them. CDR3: CASSTPNEKLFF. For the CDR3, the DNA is TGTGCCAGCAGTACACCCAATGAAAAACTGTTTTTT.

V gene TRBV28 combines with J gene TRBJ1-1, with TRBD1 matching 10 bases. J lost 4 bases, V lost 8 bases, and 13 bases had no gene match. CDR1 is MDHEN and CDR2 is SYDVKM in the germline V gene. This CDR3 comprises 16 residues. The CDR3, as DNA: TGTGCCAGCTCCTCCGGGACAGGGGTTTGGTCCACTGAAGCTTTCTTT. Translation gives CASSSGTGVWSTEAFF.

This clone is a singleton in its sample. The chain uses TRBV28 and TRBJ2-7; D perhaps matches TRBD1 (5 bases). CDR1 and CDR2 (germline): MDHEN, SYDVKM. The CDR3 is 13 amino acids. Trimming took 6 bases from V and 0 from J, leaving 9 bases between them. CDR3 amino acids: CASRTVTSYEQYF. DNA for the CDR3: TGTGCCAGCAGGACAGTGACCTCCTACGAGCAGTACTTC.

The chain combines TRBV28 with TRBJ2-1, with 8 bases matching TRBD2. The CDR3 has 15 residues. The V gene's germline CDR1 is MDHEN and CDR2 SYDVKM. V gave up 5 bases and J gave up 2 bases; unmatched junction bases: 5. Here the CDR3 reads CASSPGGPTYNEQFF. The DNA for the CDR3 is TGTGCCAGCAGTCCGGGGGGGCCTACCTACAATGAGCAGTTCTTC.

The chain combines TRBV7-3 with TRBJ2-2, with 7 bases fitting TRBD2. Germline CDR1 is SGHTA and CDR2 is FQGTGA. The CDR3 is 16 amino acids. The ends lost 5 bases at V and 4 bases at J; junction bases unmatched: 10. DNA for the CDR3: TGTGCCAGCAGCCCCCACCGCGGGGGTAGCACCGGGGAGCTGTTTTTT. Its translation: CASSPHRGGSTGELFF.

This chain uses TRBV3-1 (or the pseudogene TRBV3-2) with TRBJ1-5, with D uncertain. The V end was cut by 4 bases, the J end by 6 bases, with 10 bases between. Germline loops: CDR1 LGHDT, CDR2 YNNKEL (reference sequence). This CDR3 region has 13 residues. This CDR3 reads CASSLAGAQPQHF. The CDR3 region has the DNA TGTGCCAGCAGCCTGGCAGGTGCTCAGCCCCAGCATTTT.

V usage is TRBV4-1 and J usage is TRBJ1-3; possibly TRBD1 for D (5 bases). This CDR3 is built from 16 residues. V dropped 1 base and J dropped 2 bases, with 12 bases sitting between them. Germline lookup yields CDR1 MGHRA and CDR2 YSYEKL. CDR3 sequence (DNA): TGCGCCAGCAGCCAAGTTGGGGGGGGAACTGGAAACACCATATATTTT. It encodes CASSQVGGGTGNTIYF.

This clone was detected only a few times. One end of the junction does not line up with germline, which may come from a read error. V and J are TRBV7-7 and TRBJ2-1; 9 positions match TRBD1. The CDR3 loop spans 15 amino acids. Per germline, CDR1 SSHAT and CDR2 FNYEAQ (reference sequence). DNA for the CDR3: TGTGCTAGCAGCATACAGGGGGCCTCCTACAATGAGCAGTTCTTC. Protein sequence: CASSIQGASYNEQFF. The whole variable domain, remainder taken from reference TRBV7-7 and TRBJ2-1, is GAGVSQSPRYKVTKRGQDVTLRCDPISSHATLYWYQQALGQGPEFLTYFNYEAQPDKSGLPSDRFSAERPEGSISTLTIQRTEQRDSAMYRCASSIQGASYNEQFFGPGTRLTVL.

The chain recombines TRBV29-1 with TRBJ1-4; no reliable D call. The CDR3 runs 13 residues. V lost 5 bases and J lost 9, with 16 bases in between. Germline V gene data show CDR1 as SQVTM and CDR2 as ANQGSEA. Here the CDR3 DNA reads TGCAGCGTTATCGCAGCGGCTTCACAAAAACTGTTTTTT. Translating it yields CSVIAAASQKLFF.

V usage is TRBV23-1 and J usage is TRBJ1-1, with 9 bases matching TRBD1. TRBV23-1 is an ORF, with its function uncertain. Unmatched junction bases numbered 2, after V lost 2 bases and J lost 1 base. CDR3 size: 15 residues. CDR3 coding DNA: TGCGCCAGCAGTCAACGGGACAGGGAGAACACTGAAGCTTTCTTT. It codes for CASSQRDRENTEAFF.